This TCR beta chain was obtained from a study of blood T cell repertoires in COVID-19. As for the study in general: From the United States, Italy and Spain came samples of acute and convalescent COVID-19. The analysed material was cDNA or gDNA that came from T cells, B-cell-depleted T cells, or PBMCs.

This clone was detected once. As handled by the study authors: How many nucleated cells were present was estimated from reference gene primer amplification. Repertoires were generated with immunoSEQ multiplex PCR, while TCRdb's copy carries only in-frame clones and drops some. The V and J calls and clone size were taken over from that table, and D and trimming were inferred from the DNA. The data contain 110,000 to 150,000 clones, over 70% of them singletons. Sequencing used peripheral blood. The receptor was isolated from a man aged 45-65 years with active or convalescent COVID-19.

CDR3 DNA: TGCAGCGTGACAGGTTCGAACACCGGGGAGCTGTTTTTT. It translates to CSVTGSNTGELFF. V gene TRBV29-1 combines with J gene TRBJ2-2; TRBD1 is a possible D gene (6 bases). Trimming removed 6 bases at V and 0 bases at J, with 8 bases between. The CDR3 consists of 13 residues. Germline-derived CDR1 and CDR2 are SQVTM and ANQGSEA.